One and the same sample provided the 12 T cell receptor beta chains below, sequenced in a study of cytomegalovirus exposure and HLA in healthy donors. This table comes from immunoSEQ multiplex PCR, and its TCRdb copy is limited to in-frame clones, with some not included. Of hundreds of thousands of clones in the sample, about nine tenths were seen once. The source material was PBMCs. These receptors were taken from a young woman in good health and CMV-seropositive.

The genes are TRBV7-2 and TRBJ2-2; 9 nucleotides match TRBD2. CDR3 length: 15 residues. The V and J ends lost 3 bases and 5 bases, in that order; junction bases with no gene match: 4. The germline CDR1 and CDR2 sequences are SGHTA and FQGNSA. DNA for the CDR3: TGTGCCAGCAGCTTCAGTAGCGGGAGAACCGGGGAGCTGTTTTTT. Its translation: CASSFSSGRTGELFF.

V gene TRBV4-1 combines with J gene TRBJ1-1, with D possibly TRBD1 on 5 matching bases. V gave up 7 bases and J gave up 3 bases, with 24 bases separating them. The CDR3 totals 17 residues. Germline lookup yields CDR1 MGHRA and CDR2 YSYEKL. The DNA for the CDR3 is TGCGCCAGCAAACGTAGCCCGGGGGGATCTGGGTACACTGAAGCTTTCTTT. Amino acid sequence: CASKRSPGGSGYTEAFF.

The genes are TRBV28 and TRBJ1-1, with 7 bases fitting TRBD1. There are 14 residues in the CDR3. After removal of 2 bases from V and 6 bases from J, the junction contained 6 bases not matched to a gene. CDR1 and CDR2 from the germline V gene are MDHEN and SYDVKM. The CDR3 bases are TGTGCCAGCAGTTTACTACAGGGGTTCGCTGAAGCTTTCTTT. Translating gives CASSLLQGFAEAFF.

The CDR3 loop is CASSDSLAGEGANVLTF. In DNA form, the CDR3 reads TGTGCCAGCAGTGACTCGCTTGCAGGGGAAGGGGCCAACGTCCTGACTTTC. The chain is built from TRBV6-4 and TRBJ2-6; a weak D match, TRBD1 (6 bases). V lost 0 bases, J lost 4 bases, and 13 bases lay in between. Germline loops: CDR1 MRHNA, CDR2 SNTAGT. This CDR3 is 17 amino acids long.

CDR3 sequence reads: CATSRDLSGDRGNQPQHF. The CDR3 region has the DNA TGTGCCACCAGCAGAGATTTGAGTGGGGACAGGGGAAATCAGCCCCAGCATTTT. The rearrangement links TRBV15 to TRBJ1-5; TRBD1 agrees at 10 bases. CDR1 LNHNV and CDR2 YYDKDF come from the germline V gene (reference sequence). Losses at the gene ends were 0 bases for V and 4 bases for J; bases not matched to a gene: 9. This CDR3 has 18 amino acids. Combining the CDR3 with reference TRBV15 and TRBJ1-5 gives the whole variable domain DAMVIQNPRYQVTQFGKPVTLSCSQTLNHNVMYWYQQKSSQAPKLLFHYYDKDFNNEADTPDNFQSRRPNTSFCFLDIRSPGLGDTAMYLCATSRDLSGDRGNQPQHFGDGTRLSIL.

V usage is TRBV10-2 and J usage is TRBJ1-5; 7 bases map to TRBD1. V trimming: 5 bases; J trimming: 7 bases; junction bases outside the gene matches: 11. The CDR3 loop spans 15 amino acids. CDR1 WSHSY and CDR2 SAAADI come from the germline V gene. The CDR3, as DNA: TGCGCCAGCAGTTCCGGTCCAGGGGGTCAACAGCCCCAGCATTTT. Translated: CASSSGPGGQQPQHF.

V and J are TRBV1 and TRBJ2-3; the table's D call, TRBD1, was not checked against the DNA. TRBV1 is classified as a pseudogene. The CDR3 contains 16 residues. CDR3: CTSSQPMTGGTDTQYF. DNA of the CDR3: TGCACCAGCAGCCAACCTATGACAGGGGGAACGGATACGCAGTATTTT.

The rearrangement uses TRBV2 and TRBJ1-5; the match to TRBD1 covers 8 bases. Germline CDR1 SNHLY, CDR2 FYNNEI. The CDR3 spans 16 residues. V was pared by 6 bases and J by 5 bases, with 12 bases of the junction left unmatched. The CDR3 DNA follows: TGTGCCAGCAGCGCCCGACCAGGGACAGGAGATCAGCCCCAGCATTTT. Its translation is CASSARPGTGDQPQHF.

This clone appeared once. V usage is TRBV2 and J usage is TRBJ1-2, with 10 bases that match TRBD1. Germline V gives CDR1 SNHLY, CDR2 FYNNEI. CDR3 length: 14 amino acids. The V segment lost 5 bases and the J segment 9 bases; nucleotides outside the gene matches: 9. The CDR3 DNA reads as TGTGCCAGCAGTAGACAGGGGGCGAGACAAAGCTACACCTTC. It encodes CASSRQGARQSYTF.

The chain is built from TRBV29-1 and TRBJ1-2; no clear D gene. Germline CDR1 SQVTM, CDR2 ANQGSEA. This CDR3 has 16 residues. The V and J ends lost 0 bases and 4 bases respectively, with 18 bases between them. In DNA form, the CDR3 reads TGCAGCGTTGAAGAGGTTGGGCAGCACATGCCCTATGGCTACACCTTC. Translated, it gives CSVEEVGQHMPYGYTF. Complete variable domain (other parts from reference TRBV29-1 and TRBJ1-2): SAVISQKPSRDICQRGTSLTIQCQVDSQVTMMFWYRQQPGQSLTLIATANQGSEATYESGFVIDKFPISRPNLTFSTLTVSNMSPEDSSIYLCSVEEVGQHMPYGYTFGSGTRLTVV.

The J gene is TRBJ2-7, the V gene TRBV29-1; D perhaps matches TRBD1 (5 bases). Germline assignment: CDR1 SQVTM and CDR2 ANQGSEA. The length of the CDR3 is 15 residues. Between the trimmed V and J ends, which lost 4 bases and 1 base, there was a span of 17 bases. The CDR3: CSVAIRDSSSYEQYF. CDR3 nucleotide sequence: TGCAGCGTTGCGATCCGAGACAGCTCGTCCTACGAGCAGTACTTC.

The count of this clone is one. The CDR3, as DNA: TGTGCCAGCAGCTTCACGGGGGGGCAAAACTATGGCTACACCTTC. Amino acid sequence: CASSFTGGQNYGYTF. This chain joins TRBV5-5 and TRBJ1-2, with D perhaps TRBD1 (6 bases). The germline V gene has CDR1 SGHKS and CDR2 YYEKEE (reference sequence). The CDR3 loop spans 15 amino acids. V lost 2 bases and J lost 2, with 13 bases in between.